The next 16 T cell receptor beta chains were all read from a single sample in a study of OX40 agonist ivuxolimab in advanced cancers. The repertoire was sequenced with immunoSEQ multiplex PCR; TCRdb's copy has only in-frame clones and lacks some. The sample includes around 80,000 clones, almost 90% of them seen just once. Sequences were derived from CD4+ or CD8+ T cells sorted from blood, sampled in a trial of the OX40 agonist ivuxolimab. The receptors here all came from an adult with an advanced solid tumor such as melanoma, head and neck, liver or kidney cancer.

This clone was detected only once. The genes are TRBV30 and TRBJ2-7; TRBD2 matches at 8 bases. CDR1 and CDR2 (germline): GTSNPN, SVGIG (reference sequence). This CDR3 is 14 amino acids long. Trimming at V came to 2 bases and at J to 0 bases, leaving 3 bases not matched to a gene. The CDR3 loop reads CAWSREGSSYEQYF. The CDR3 region has the DNA TGTGCCTGGAGTCGGGAGGGGAGCTCCTACGAGCAGTACTTC.

This clone has only one observation. The chain joins TRBV29-1 to TRBJ1-1, with 7 bases matching TRBD1. The length of the CDR3 is 13 residues. From germline, CDR1 is SQVTM and CDR2 ANQGSEA. Trimming at V came to 7 bases and at J to 1 base, leaving 6 bases not matched to a gene. DNA for the CDR3: TGCAGCGCCCCGACAGGGAGGAACACTGAAGCTTTCTTT. This translates into CSAPTGRNTEAFF.

Regarding this clone: An end of the junction does not agree with germline; a read error may underlie this. The chain recombines TRBV5-1 with TRBJ2-3, with 8 nucleotides matching TRBD2. The CDR3 is made up of 16 amino acids. Germline V lookup: CDR1 SGHRS, CDR2 YFSETQ. The CDR3 spells CASSIRLALSTNTQYF. CDR3 in DNA: TGCGCCAGCAGCATCAGACTAGCGCTAAGCACAAATACGCAGTATTTT.

The J gene is TRBJ2-3, the V gene TRBV19, with a possible D match to TRBD1 (6 bases). The germline CDR1 and CDR2 sequences are LNHDA and SQIVND (reference sequence). The CDR3 is made up of 14 amino acids. V gave up 10 bases and J gave up 4 bases, with 18 bases separating them. Here the CDR3 reads CATRDRGGADTQYF. Here the CDR3 DNA reads TGTGCCACCCGGGATAGAGGGGGAGCAGATACGCAGTATTTT.

This clone was seen once. The rearrangement uses TRBV27 and TRBJ2-1; D may be TRBD1 or TRBD2 (6 bases each). The CDR3 is made up of 16 amino acids. With 6 bases removed from V and 4 bases from J, the gap between germline ends came to 19 bases. CDR1 MNHEY and CDR2 SMNVEV come from the germline V gene (reference sequence). The CDR3 sequence is CASRVRRAGTYNEQFF. For the CDR3, the DNA is TGTGCCAGCAGGGTAAGGAGGGCGGGGACATACAATGAGCAGTTCTTC.

The chain uses TRBV6-4 and TRBJ2-2; D not resolved. The V gene's germline CDR1 is MRHNA and CDR2 SNTAGT. V lost 10 bases and J 6 bases, leaving 12 bases between the germline ends. The CDR3 length is 12 residues. CDR3 protein: CATPAGPGELFF. Here the CDR3 DNA reads TGTGCCACCCCGGCAGGCCCCGGGGAGCTGTTTTTT.

V is TRBV15 and J is TRBJ2-2, with a weak D call TRBD2 (6 bases). Trimming removed 0 bases at V and 10 bases at J, with 15 bases between. Germline values: CDR1 LNHNV, CDR2 YYDKDF (reference sequence). The CDR3 totals 15 residues. The CDR3 reads CATSRDFRGGEELFF. The CDR3 bases are TGTGCCACCAGCAGAGATTTTAGGGGAGGAGAGGAGCTGTTTTTT.

The chain joins TRBV4-1 to TRBJ2-1; D call uncertain. Germline loops: CDR1 MGHRA, CDR2 YSYEKL. V lost 3 bases and J 6 bases, leaving 12 bases between the germline ends. This CDR3 contains 14 residues. CDR3 loop: CASSQMETFNEQFF. The CDR3 bases are TGCGCCAGCAGCCAGATGGAGACTTTCAATGAGCAGTTCTTC.

V is TRBV19 and J is TRBJ2-1; D is possibly TRBD1 (5 bases). Trimming cost V 1 base and J 8 bases, with 18 bases left between them. Germline V gene lookup returns CDR1 LNHDA and CDR2 SQIVND (reference sequence). This CDR3 region has 16 residues. The CDR3 DNA follows: TGTGCCAGTAGTATAGTTTTGGTGACAAGGGGCGATGAGCAGTTCTTC. This gives the protein CASSIVLVTRGDEQFF.

The rearrangement joins TRBV4-3 to TRBJ1-5; D gene ambiguous. Germline V gene sequence: CDR1 LGHNA, CDR2 YSLEER. The V and J ends lost 0 bases and 0 bases respectively, with 6 bases between them. The length of the CDR3 is 15 residues. In DNA form, the CDR3 reads TGCGCCAGCAGCCAAGAGAAGAGTAGCAATCAGCCCCAGCATTTT. Protein sequence: CASSQEKSSNQPQHF.

The V gene is TRBV19, the J gene TRBJ1-4; D is undetermined. The CDR3 consists of 13 residues. The V end lost 6 bases, the J end lost 5 bases, and 10 bases lay between the germline ends. CDR1 LNHDA and CDR2 SQIVND come from the germline V gene (reference sequence). CDR3 sequence: CASRLSGNEKLFF. The CDR3 DNA reads as TGTGCCAGTAGGTTAAGTGGAAATGAAAAACTGTTTTTT.

The chain couples TRBV7-2 to TRBJ1-4; D may be TRBD1 (6 bases). Trimming shortened V by 0 bases and J by 7 bases, and 12 bases separated the two germline ends. The CDR3 consists of 15 residues. CDR1 and CDR2 from the germline V gene are SGHTA and FQGNSA. The CDR3 DNA sequence: TGTGCCAGCAGCTTAGCAGGGGGAGGCTTTGAAAAACTGTTTTTT. It codes for CASSLAGGGFEKLFF.

The chain uses TRBV4-1 and TRBJ1-2; 9 nucleotides line up with TRBD1. This CDR3 contains 14 residues. V gave up 6 bases and J gave up 3 bases; unmatched junction bases: 5. Looked up from germline, CDR1 is MGHRA and CDR2 is YSYEKL. The CDR3 DNA follows: TGCGCCAGCAGGGGACAGGGCCATTACTATGGCTACACCTTC. Amino acids: CASRGQGHYYGYTF.

The rearrangement joins TRBV5-4 to TRBJ2-7, with 7 bases aligning to TRBD2. Germline V gene lookup returns CDR1 SGHNT and CDR2 YYREEE (reference sequence). The trim removed 2 bases at V and 7 bases at J, leaving 9 bases unmatched. The CDR3 has 14 residues. The CDR3: CASSLSGRAREQYF. CDR3 nucleotide sequence: TGTGCCAGCAGCTTAAGTGGGAGGGCTAGGGAGCAGTACTTC.

This sequence joins TRBV6-5 and TRBJ2-7; tentatively, D is TRBD1 (5 bases). Trimming removed 2 bases from V and 3 bases from J, with 11 bases in between. The CDR3 consists of 14 residues. The germline V gene encodes CDR1 MNHEY and CDR2 SVGAGI. As DNA, the CDR3 is TGTGCCAGCAGTTACGAAAGGGGAAACTACGAGCAGTACTTC. Protein product: CASSYERGNYEQYF.

The V gene is TRBV5-4, the J gene TRBJ1-2; D unresolved. Deletions cut 4 bases from V and 8 bases from J, with 15 bases between. The CDR3 is 13 amino acids. From germline, CDR1 is SGHNT and CDR2 YYREEE (reference sequence). DNA of the CDR3: TGTGCCAGCAGCCTGCGGCAGGTGGGCGGCTACACCTTC. This gives the protein CASSLRQVGGYTF.